The rows below give T cell receptor beta chains drawn from one sample of a study of T cell responses to AZD1222 COVID-19 vaccine. Data came from immunoSEQ multiplex PCR; TCRdb stores just in-frame clones and leaves some out. This table has some 160,000 clones, around 92% appearing once. The sample here was peripheral blood, taken on day 0 of AZD1222 vaccination. The origin of the receptors is an adult in good health. Each CDR3 is given with its conserved first and last residue. A D gene is named only where the DNA matches it firmly. A row's size may be missing; if present it is once, few, many or a size class.

TRBD1 | - | TRBJ1-1 | TRBV6-5 | TGTGCCAGCAGGGCGACAGGGGGAGCTTTCTTT | CASRATGGAFF
- | - | TRBJ1-5 | TRBV2 | TGTGCCAGCAGCGAAGTTAGGGAACAGCCCCAGCATTTT | CASSEVREQPQHF
- | once | TRBJ1-5 | TRBV9 | TGTGCCAGCAGCGTGGGGGTCGGGAGCAATCAGCCCCAGCATTTT | CASSVGVGSNQPQHF
- | - | TRBJ1-5 | TRBV21-1 | TGTGCCAGCAGCAGCGATCAGCCCCAGCATTTT | CASSSDQPQHF
- | - | TRBJ2-2 | TRBV30 | TGTGCCTGGCGACTCCTCATGAAGGACACCGGGGAGCTGTTTTTT | CAWRLLMKDTGELFF
TRBD1 | - | TRBJ1-5 | TRBV20-1 | TGCAGTGCTAGTAGGGACAGGGGGCCGAATCAGCCCCAGCATTTT | CSASRDRGPNQPQHF
TRBD1 | - | TRBJ1-1 | TRBV6-2/TRBV6-3 | TGTGCCAGCAGCATCGGGGACAGGGCTACTGAAGCTTTCTTT | CASSIGDRATEAFF
TRBD2 | - | TRBJ2-3 | TRBV18 | TGTGCCAGCTCACCAGATCTAGCGGCTAGCACAGATACGCAGTATTTT | CASSPDLAASTDTQYF
TRBD1 | - | TRBJ1-6 | TRBV6-6 | TGTGCCAGCAGCCCAAACCGGGACAGGCAATCGGCACCCCTCCACTTT | CASSPNRDRQSAPLHF
- | - | TRBJ1-2 | TRBV6-2/TRBV6-3 | TGTGCCAGCAGCCTAGGACAGATCTATGGCTACACCTTC | CASSLGQIYGYTF
- | - | TRBJ1-1 | TRBV5-1 | TGCGCCAGCAGCTTCGACAGAATCATGAACACTGAAGCTTTCTTT | CASSFDRIMNTEAFF
- | - | TRBJ2-7 | TRBV9 | TGTGCCAGCAGCGCGACCGGGACACTCGACCACGAGCAGTACTTC | CASSATGTLDHEQYF
- | - | TRBJ1-6 | TRBV4-1 | TGCGCCAGCAGCCAAGTCCCGAGCTCCTATAATTCACCCCTCCACTTT | CASSQVPSSYNSPLHF
TRBD1 | - | TRBJ1-1 | TRBV29-1 | TGCAGCGTTGCCGTGGGACAGACAAACACTGAAGCTTTCTTT | CSVAVGQTNTEAFF
TRBD2 | - | TRBJ2-3 | TRBV6-4 | TGTGCCAGCAGTGAGACTAGCGGGGGCACAGATACGCAGTATTTT | CASSETSGGTDTQYF
- | - | TRBJ2-5 | TRBV28 | TGTGCCAGCAGTTTTCCATTCCTTCGGCAGGGGAGTACCCAGTACTTC | CASSFPFLRQGSTQYF
- | - | TRBJ2-3 | TRBV7-2 | TGTGCCAGCAGCTTGGGGGGCGCAGATACGCAGTATTTT | CASSLGGADTQYF
- | - | TRBJ2-7 | TRBV27 | TGTGCCAGCAGCGGAAGACCGAGCTACGAGCAGTACTTC | CASSGRPSYEQYF
- | - | TRBJ1-5 | TRBV28 | TGTGCCAGCAGGAGCCCGAGGGCAGAAACGTCTCGGTATAGCAATCAGCCCCAGCATTTT | CASRSPRAETSRYSNQPQHF
- | - | TRBJ1-2 | TRBV19 | TGTGCCAGTAGGGACAGATATGGCTACACCTTC | CASRDRYGYTF
- | once | TRBJ2-2 | TRBV19 | TGTGCCAGTAGTATATATCGACAGTACACCGGGGAGCTGTTTTTT | CASSIYRQYTGELFF
- | - | TRBJ1-6 | TRBV11-2 | TGTGCCAGCAGCTTAGATGGAGAGGGCACCTATAATTCACCCCTCCACTTT | CASSLDGEGTYNSPLHF
TRBD1 | - | TRBJ1-6 | TRBV10-3 | TGTGCCATCAGTGAACAGGGGTCAGAAGATTCACCCCTCCACTTT | CAISEQGSEDSPLHF
TRBD2 | - | TRBJ2-7 | TRBV29-1 | TGCAGCGCTGAAGCGGGAACTTACGAGCAGTACTTC | CSAEAGTYEQYF
- | - | TRBJ1-1 | TRBV4-2 | TGTGCCAGCAGCCAAGAATTAACGGGCACTGAAGCTTTCTTT | CASSQELTGTEAFF
TRBD1 | - | TRBJ1-3 | TRBV7-9 | TGTGCCAGCAGGAACAGGGGCTCTGGAAACACCATATATTTT | CASRNRGSGNTIYF
- | - | TRBJ1-3 | TRBV19 | TGTGCCAGTAGTATCGGCAGGTCCTCTGGAAACACCATATATTTT | CASSIGRSSGNTIYF
- | once | TRBJ1-1 | TRBV6-5 | TGTGCCAGCAGCTTAGGCCCCGGCGGAGCTTTCTTT | CASSLGPGGAFF
- | once | TRBJ2-1 | TRBV2 | TGTGCCAGCAGCGTTGAAGGTAACGTAGCGGAGCAGTTCTTC | CASSVEGNVAEQFF
- | - | TRBJ1-6 | TRBV27 | TGTGCCAGCCAGGGGTCCCGAAGACATAATTCACCCCTCCACTTT | CASQGSRRHNSPLHF
TRBD1 | - | TRBJ2-5 | TRBV4-3 | TGCGCCAGCAGCCAATCCGGGACAGGGGTGACCCAGTACTTC | CASSQSGTGVTQYF
- | few | TRBJ2-2 | TRBV5-7 | TGTGCCAGCATCCCCTCCCGGGGACTTAACACCGGGGAGCTGTTTTTT | CASIPSRGLNTGELFF
TRBD1 | - | TRBJ2-2 | TRBV6-5 | TGTGCCAGCAGACGGGACAGGGACACCGGGGAGCTGTTTTTT | CASRRDRDTGELFF
- | - | TRBJ1-2 | TRBV11-2 | TGTGCCAGCAGCTTAGATTTAAAGGTCACAGCCTATGGCTACACCTTC | CASSLDLKVTAYGYTF
- | - | TRBJ1-1 | TRBV11-3 | TGTGCCAGCACCCGGGGGGGTTCCCCGACGGCTGAAGCTTTCTTT | CASTRGGSPTAEAFF
TRBD1 | - | TRBJ2-2 | TRBV6-1 | TGTGCCAGCAGTGATGGTCACAGGGGTGCCGGGGAGCTGTTTTTT | CASSDGHRGAGELFF
TRBD1 | - | TRBJ2-5 | TRBV7-2 | TGTGCCAGCAGCTTCGACAGGGGGCAAGAGACCCAGTACTTC | CASSFDRGQETQYF